A selection of T cell receptor beta chains follows, all from one sample in a study of control samples from healthy donors and cancer patients. Here immunoSEQ multiplex PCR was the method, and the copy in TCRdb shows in-frame clones only, minus some. Of about 49,000 clones in the sample, around 85% were seen once. Sequencing was performed on PBMCs. The source of these receptors is a woman in her fifties or sixties with lung cancer. The CDR3 runs from the conserved cysteine through the conserved F or W. Fields, in order: D gene, V gene, J gene, clone size, CDR3 DNA, CDR3 protein. The D gene is left open where the match is weak. Rows may omit the clone size; those that give it use once, few, many or a size class.

-,TRBV27,TRBJ1-2,few,TGTGCCAGCAGTTTATCTTTACTAACCCTAACAGGGAATGGCTACACCTTC,CASSLSLLTLTGNGYTF
-,TRBV6-5,TRBJ1-5,-,TGTGCCTGTAATACAGGTAGCAATCAGCCCCAGCATTTT,CACNTGSNQPQHF
TRBD2,TRBV25-1,TRBJ2-7,once,TGTGCCAGCAGTGCGCCCGGGACTAGCAGCTCCTACGAGCAGTACTTC,CASSAPGTSSSYEQYF
-,TRBV5-1,TRBJ1-3,-,TGCGCCAGCAGCTTGGAAGGGCCCGGAAACACCATATATTTT,CASSLEGPGNTIYF
TRBD1,TRBV5-1,TRBJ1-2,-,TGCGCCAGCAGCCCGACCCCGGGACAGGGGGCAACGGGCTACACCTTC,CASSPTPGQGATGYTF
TRBD1,TRBV29-1,TRBJ1-2,few,TGCAGCGCCGCGGGACAGTCCTTAACGCATGGCTACACCTTC,CSAAGQSLTHGYTF
-,TRBV3-1/TRBV3-2,TRBJ2-7,-,TGTGCCAGCAGCAAAACACAGGGAGGGTACGAGCAGTACTTC,CASSKTQGGYEQYF
-,TRBV7-6,TRBJ1-1,-,TGTGCCAGCAGCTTACTCGAAGACAGGCCCTCGAACACTGAAGCTTTCTTT,CASSLLEDRPSNTEAFF
-,TRBV24-1,TRBJ2-5,-,TGTGCCACCAGTGATACACGTACGGGGGAGACCCAGTACTTC,CATSDTRTGETQYF
-,TRBV27,TRBJ2-1,-,TGTGCCAGCAGTTTACTCGGACCCTACAATGAGCAGTTCTTC,CASSLLGPYNEQFF
-,TRBV5-4,TRBJ1-2,-,TGTGCCAGCAGCTCCCGGGACGGCAACTATGGCTACACCTTC,CASSSRDGNYGYTF
-,TRBV4-3,TRBJ1-2,-,TGCGCCAGCAGCCAAGAAGTGTTTGAGGGCGGGGGCTACACCTTC,CASSQEVFEGGGYTF
-,TRBV3-1/TRBV3-2,TRBJ1-3,few,TGTGCCAGCAGCCAACAGGGAAGGACTGGAAACACCATATATTTT,CASSQQGRTGNTIYF
TRBD1,TRBV2,TRBJ1-4,-,TGTGCCAGCATCCCGACAGGGGGCAATGAAAAACTGTTTTTT,CASIPTGGNEKLFF
-,TRBV11-2,TRBJ2-2,-,TGTGCCAGCAGCCCCCGAACGAACACCGGGGAGCTGTTTTTT,CASSPRTNTGELFF
-,TRBV6-5,TRBJ1-2,-,TGTGCCAGCAGTTACCCGGGGGCCAAGGGCTATGGCTACACCTTC,CASSYPGAKGYGYTF
TRBD1,TRBV5-4,TRBJ2-3,-,TGTGCCAGCAGTCCGGGGGACAGGTTCACAGATACGCAGTATTTT,CASSPGDRFTDTQYF
-,TRBV5-4,TRBJ2-5,-,TGTGCCAGCAGCTTGGCCAACAGGGGGGGGGAGACCCAGTACTTC,CASSLANRGGETQYF
-,TRBV2,TRBJ2-1,-,TGTGCCAGCAGTGTTTCGACAGGCCCGGTGGGCAATGAGCAGTTCTTC,CASSVSTGPVGNEQFF
TRBD1,TRBV18,TRBJ1-2,-,TGTGCCAGCTCAATTGGACAGGGGGCCGTTAACTATGGCTACACCTTC,CASSIGQGAVNYGYTF
-,TRBV5-8,TRBJ2-2,-,TGTGCCAGCAGTTCCGGGACACTCAACACCGGGGAGCTGTTTTTT,CASSSGTLNTGELFF
TRBD1,TRBV7-6,TRBJ2-7,once,TGTGCCAGCAGACCTGACAGGGATATCTCCTACGAGCAGTACTTC,CASRPDRDISYEQYF
TRBD1,TRBV7-3,TRBJ2-1,once,TGTGCCAGCAGCTTAACTTCACAGGGGGCGCGGCAGTTCTTC,CASSLTSQGARQFF
-,TRBV5-4,TRBJ1-1,-,TGTGCCAGCAGCCACTCCAGCTACAGGGAGAGCACTGAAGCTTTCTTT,CASSHSSYRESTEAFF
-,TRBV5-5,TRBJ2-5,-,TGTGCCAGCAGCCCGATACGGAGAGACCAAGAGACCCAGTACTTC,CASSPIRRDQETQYF
-,TRBV13,TRBJ2-3,-,TGTGCCAGCAGACCATCAGGGGAGACAGATACGCAGTATTTT,CASRPSGETDTQYF
-,TRBV7-2,TRBJ2-3,-,TGTGCCAGCAGGGCTAGATCCGGGATCCCGAGGGGCACAGATACGCAGTATTTT,CASRARSGIPRGTDTQYF
-,TRBV12-3/TRBV12-4,TRBJ2-3,-,TGTGCCAGCAGTTGGGGGGGCCCAGATACGCAGTATTTT,CASSWGGPDTQYF
-,TRBV5-6,TRBJ1-3,few,TGTGCCAGCAGCTTGGGAACTGTGAACGGAAACACCATATATTTT,CASSLGTVNGNTIYF
-,TRBV7-3,TRBJ1-1,-,TGTGCCAGCAGCTTTAAAGGGGTAGGGGCTGAAGCTTTCTTT,CASSFKGVGAEAFF
TRBD1,TRBV7-9,TRBJ2-3,-,TGTGCCAGCAGCTCAGAGACAGGGCTTAGCACAGATACGCAGTATTTT,CASSSETGLSTDTQYF
TRBD1,TRBV7-3,TRBJ1-1,-,TGTGCCAGCAGCTTAGGGGGACAGGGGGACCCACACTCCCCGAACACTGAAGCTTTCTTT,CASSLGGQGDPHSPNTEAFF
TRBD1,TRBV4-3,TRBJ1-3,once,TGCGCCAGCAGCCAAACCGGGACAGGATCTGGAAACACCATATATTTT,CASSQTGTGSGNTIYF
TRBD1,TRBV29-1,TRBJ2-5,few,TGCAGCGTGGGGGTGAGGACAGGGAGGTCGGAGACCCAGTACTTC,CSVGVRTGRSETQYF
-,TRBV14,TRBJ1-1,few,TGTGCCAGCAGCCAAGATTATTCGGCCCTCCGGGGCACTGAAGCTTTCTTT,CASSQDYSALRGTEAFF
-,TRBV5-1,TRBJ1-1,once,TGCGCCAGCAGCTCCACTGGGGGGGCTGGAAACACTGAAGCTTTCTTT,CASSSTGGAGNTEAFF
-,TRBV28,TRBJ1-5,-,TGTGCCAGCAGTTTACCTCAGGACAGCTATAGCAATCAGCCCCAGCATTTT,CASSLPQDSYSNQPQHF
-,TRBV29-1,TRBJ2-1,-,TGCAGCGTTGAAGAGGGGGGTTACTCCTACAATGAGCAGTTCTTC,CSVEEGGYSYNEQFF
-,TRBV10-2,TRBJ2-2,few,TGCGCCAGCAGTGAGTCCGGGGAGCTGTTTTTT,CASSESGELFF
-,TRBV3-1/TRBV3-2,TRBJ1-1,-,TGTGCCAGCAGCCAGGAGGGGGGGCGGAGGACTGAAGCTTTCTTT,CASSQEGGRRTEAFF
-,TRBV10-3,TRBJ1-2,-,TGTGCCATCAGTGAGTCGGTGTCCGCCCTCTATGGCTACACCTTC,CAISESVSALYGYTF
TRBD1,TRBV30,TRBJ1-2,-,TGTGCCTGGAGACAGGGGCCAGACTATGGCTACACCTTC,CAWRQGPDYGYTF
TRBD1,TRBV6-2/TRBV6-3,TRBJ1-2,-,TGTGCCAGCAGTCATAGCCGGGACAGGCCCAATGGCTACACCTTC,CASSHSRDRPNGYTF
-,TRBV24-1,TRBJ1-1,-,TGTGCCACCAGTGATGTGCCCGGGACAGAAGCTTTCTTT,CATSDVPGTEAFF
-,TRBV13,TRBJ1-4,-,TGTGCCAGCAGCCTCCGGGGAGGGGGTGAAAAACTGTTTTTT,CASSLRGGGEKLFF
-,TRBV11-2,TRBJ2-1,few,TGTGCCAGCAGCTTTGGCCAAATGGCCGGAAACAATGAGCAGTTCTTC,CASSFGQMAGNNEQFF
-,TRBV7-6,TRBJ2-5,few,TGTGCCAGCAGCTTAGATCGCGGAAAACCAGAGACCCAGTACTTC,CASSLDRGKPETQYF
-,TRBV18,TRBJ2-2,-,TGTGCCAGCTCACCACAGAGGGGAACCGGGGAGCTGTTTTTT,CASSPQRGTGELFF
-,TRBV6-1,TRBJ1-2,once,TGTGCCAGCAGTGAACTTACGACAGAAACCTATGGCTACACCTTC,CASSELTTETYGYTF
-,TRBV13,TRBJ1-1,-,TGTGCCAGCAGCTTAGGGACTGGAGTGGGGAACACTGAAGCTTTCTTT,CASSLGTGVGNTEAFF